This TCR beta chain was profiled in a study of beta chain features in type 1 diabetes. Study-wide points: A PCR bias possibly favoring shorter templates would apply equally to patients and controls. Patients with type 1 diabetes carried fewer insertions and had more deletions at their VDJ junctions.

Sequenced material consisted of expressed TCRB transcripts (all of the isolated RNA was reverse transcribed). Deep immunoSEQ sequencing covered naive, central memory and regulatory T cell samples. Method: immunoSEQ multiplex PCR; TCRdb's copy keeps in-frame clones and lacks some. This repertoire shows about 220,000 clones, under 13% found once; its top ten account for 1% to 1.5%. This CDR3 spans 14 amino acids. CDR1 is GTSNPN and CDR2 is SVGIG in the germline V gene (reference sequence). V was cut by 8 bases and J by 7 bases, with 21 bases left in between. Of note for this clone: Its specificity is unknown.

This TCR was sampled from a man aged 18 to 29 in good health. The chain is built from TRBV30 and TRBJ1-5; D possibly corresponds to TRBD1 (5 bases). Sequencing was performed on central memory CD4+ T cells from blood. The CDR3 DNA is TGTGCCACATCGGGGCGAGCAGGCTGGCAGCCCCAGCATTTT. This sequence encodes CATSGRAGWQPQHF.